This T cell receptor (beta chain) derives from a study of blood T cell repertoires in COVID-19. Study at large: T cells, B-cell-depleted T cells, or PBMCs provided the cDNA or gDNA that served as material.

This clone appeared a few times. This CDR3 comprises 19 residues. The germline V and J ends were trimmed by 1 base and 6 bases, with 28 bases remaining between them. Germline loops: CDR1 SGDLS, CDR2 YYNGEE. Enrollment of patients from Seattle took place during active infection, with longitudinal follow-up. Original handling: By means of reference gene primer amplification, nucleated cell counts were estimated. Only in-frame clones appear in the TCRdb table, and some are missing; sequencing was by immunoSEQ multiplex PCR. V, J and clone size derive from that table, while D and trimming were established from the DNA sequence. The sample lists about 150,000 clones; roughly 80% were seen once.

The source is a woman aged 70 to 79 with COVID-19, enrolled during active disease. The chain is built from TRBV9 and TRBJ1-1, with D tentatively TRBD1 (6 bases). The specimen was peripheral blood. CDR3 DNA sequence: TGTGCCAGCAGCGTACCCCATCAAGGGCTAGAAGGTCGGACAGCTGAAGCTTTCTTT. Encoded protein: CASSVPHQGLEGRTAEAFF.